The T cell receptor beta chain under discussion was sequenced for a study of shared clonotypes between healthy human individuals. As for this clone: Its antigen remains unknown.

Assay: immunoSEQ multiplex PCR; the TCRdb copy retains only in-frame clones and omits some. The data contain about 300,000 clones, around two thirds of them seen just once; the ten biggest clones take up 10%. Broader study findings: Richness estimates generally favored naive over memory subsets. Generation probabilities of non-shared clonotypes were lower (relative to those shared by all four donors).

Per the germline V gene, CDR1 is SNHLY and CDR2 is FYNNEI. CDR3 length equals 13 residues. V was trimmed by 6 bases and J by 0 bases, leaving 6 bases between them. Sequenced input: memory CD4+ T cells sorted from blood. Subset: CD45RA-negative fraction. The genes are TRBV2 and TRBJ1-5, with D unresolved. The receptor was derived from a man aged 30-40 years in good health. The CDR3 protein is CASRDGSNQPQHF. CDR3 in DNA: TGTGCCAGCAGGGACGGTAGCAATCAGCCCCAGCATTTT.